The 26 T cell receptor beta chains below were found in one sample sequenced in a study of blood T cell repertoires in COVID-19. Sequenced by immunoSEQ multiplex PCR; TCRdb stores in-frame clones only, minus some. Here the sample spans 170,000 or so clones, around nine tenths being singletons. Input material: peripheral blood. These receptors originate from a man in his fifties or sixties with COVID-19, enrolled during active disease.

V is TRBV30 and J is TRBJ2-6, with D tentatively TRBD1 (5 bases). Trimming cost V 2 bases and J 4 bases, with 9 bases left between them. The CDR3 loop spans 14 amino acids. Germline V lookup: CDR1 GTSNPN, CDR2 SVGIG (reference sequence). CDR3 loop: CAWSKGVGANVLTF. The CDR3 DNA is TGTGCCTGGAGTAAAGGGGTAGGGGCCAACGTCCTGACTTTC.

The V gene is TRBV6-1, the J gene TRBJ1-5; a weak D match, TRBD1 (6 bases). CDR1 and CDR2 from the germline V gene are MNHNS and SASEGT. The CDR3 extends over 11 amino acids. The V end was cut by 5 bases, the J end by 9 bases, with 8 bases between. CDR3 region: CASSRGRPQHF. The DNA for the CDR3 is TGTGCCAGCAGTAGGGGGAGGCCCCAGCATTTT.

The chain joins TRBV19 to TRBJ1-5; the match to TRBD1 covers 7 bases. J gave up 6 bases and V 0 bases, and 5 bases lay outside the gene matches. CDR1 and CDR2 (germline): LNHDA, SQIVND (reference sequence). The CDR3 contains 15 residues. CDR3 coding DNA: TGTGCCAGTAGTATAGAGACAGGGTACGGTCAGCCCCAGCATTTT. Protein: CASSIETGYGQPQHF.

The chain has TRBV5-4 and TRBJ2-5, with D tentatively TRBD2 (6 bases). Germline lookup yields CDR1 SGHNT and CDR2 YYREEE (reference sequence). This CDR3 has 14 residues. V was pared by 4 bases and J by 2 bases, with 12 bases between. The CDR3 nucleotides are TGTGCCAGCAGCCCGACTAGATTTCAAGAGACCCAGTACTTC. This translates into CASSPTRFQETQYF.

V is TRBV7-2 and J is TRBJ2-6; the match to TRBD1 covers 7 bases. From germline, CDR1 is SGHTA and CDR2 FQGNSA. The CDR3 is 18 amino acids. V lost 1 base, J lost 0 bases, and 6 bases stayed unmatched. The CDR3 spells CASSLEGQSYSGANVLTF. In DNA form, the CDR3 reads TGTGCCAGCAGCTTAGAGGGACAGTCATACTCTGGGGCCAACGTCCTGACTTTC.

J is TRBJ1-4 and V is TRBV7-8; TRBD1 matches 8 bases. CDR1 and CDR2 (germline): SGHVS, FQNEAQ. The CDR3 is 15 amino acids. Trimming took 5 bases from V and 10 from J; bases not matched to a gene: 12. This CDR3 is CASSPGRGRVGKLFF. The CDR3 DNA follows: TGTGCCAGCAGCCCGGGCAGGGGGCGGGTGGGAAAACTGTTTTTT.

The chain links TRBV12-2 to TRBJ1-1. TRBV12-2 is described as a pseudogene. This CDR3 contains 14 residues. CDR3 in amino acids: CASPSVVGHTEAFF. The CDR3 DNA is TGTGCAAGTCCCTCGGTTGTTGGTCACACTGAAGCTTTCTTT.

This sequence joins TRBV5-6 and TRBJ1-5; 8 bases align to TRBD1. V lost 4 bases, J lost 2 bases, and 8 bases stayed unmatched. The germline V gene has CDR1 SGHDT and CDR2 YYEEEE. The CDR3 is made up of 16 amino acids. DNA for the CDR3: TGTGCCAGCAGCGCGGACAGGGCAGTCGGCAATCAGCCCCAGCATTTT. Its protein product is CASSADRAVGNQPQHF.

The gene calls are TRBV6-2 or TRBV6-3 and TRBJ2-1; 8 bases agree with TRBD1. The germline V gene encodes CDR1 MNHEY and CDR2 SVGEGT. The CDR3 runs to 17 residues. The J segment lost 0 bases and the V segment lost 5 bases, leaving 9 bases of the junction unmatched. The CDR3 nucleotides are TGTGCCAGCAGTCCCAAGGACAGGGTCACCTCCTACAATGAGCAGTTCTTC. Translated, it gives CASSPKDRVTSYNEQFF.

This clone has a single count. The rearrangement links TRBV6-5 to TRBJ1-1; 9 nucleotides line up with TRBD1. The CDR3 is 15 residues long. V lost 5 bases to trimming and J lost 4 bases; unmatched junction nucleotides: 8. CDR1 MNHEY and CDR2 SVGAGI come from the germline V gene. CDR3 amino acids: CASSPTGGGGTEAFF. The CDR3, as DNA: TGTGCCAGCAGTCCCACAGGGGGCGGAGGCACTGAAGCTTTCTTT.

The chain uses TRBV7-3 and TRBJ2-1; 9 nucleotides line up with TRBD2. The V segment lost 2 bases and the J segment 4 bases; nucleotides outside the gene matches: 3. The CDR3 loop spans 15 amino acids. Germline V gene sequence: CDR1 SGHTA, CDR2 FQGTGA. The CDR3 reads CASSLLAGDYNEQFF. CDR3 DNA: TGTGCCAGCAGCTTATTAGCGGGGGATTACAATGAGCAGTTCTTC.

The chain joins TRBV6-2 or TRBV6-3 to TRBJ1-4; D uncertain. From germline, CDR1 is MNHEY and CDR2 SVGEGT. With 1 base removed from V and 8 bases from J, the gap between germline ends came to 5 bases. The CDR3 covers 12 residues. CDR3 DNA: TGTGCCAGCAGTTACTGGCAGGAAAAACTGTTTTTT. It specifies CASSYWQEKLFF.

The rearrangement links TRBV5-6 to TRBJ2-5, with D tentatively TRBD2 (5 bases). This CDR3 is 13 amino acids long. The germline gives CDR1 SGHDT, CDR2 YYEEEE. V lost 4 bases to trimming and J lost 5 bases, with 12 bases between them. CDR3 sequence: CASSQRTGETQYF. The CDR3 DNA sequence: TGTGCCAGCAGCCAACGGACGGGGGAGACCCAGTACTTC.

V usage is TRBV30 and J usage is TRBJ2-3, with D perhaps TRBD1 (6 bases). V lost 3 bases and J lost 2, with 15 bases in between. Germline CDR1 is GTSNPN and CDR2 is SVGIG (reference sequence). The CDR3 length is 15 residues. The CDR3 sequence: CAWSQAKGVTDTQYF. In DNA form, the CDR3 reads TGTGCCTGGAGCCAGGCCAAGGGGGTCACAGATACGCAGTATTTT. The complete variable domain, with remaining parts taken from reference TRBV30 and TRBJ2-3, reads SQTIHQWPATLVQPVGSPLSLECTVEGTSNPNLYWYRQAAGRGLQLLFYSVGIGQISSEVPQNLSASRPQDRQFILSSKKLLLSDSGFYLCAWSQAKGVTDTQYFGPGTRLTVL.

The gene calls are TRBV11-3 and TRBJ1-2; 10 bases fit TRBD1. CDR3 size: 15 residues. From germline, CDR1 is SGHNT and CDR2 YENEEA. The junction had 7 bases not matched to a gene; V was cut back by 5 bases and J by 4 bases. In DNA, the CDR3 is TGTGCCAGCAGCCCTCGACAGGGGGCGTTCTATGGCTACACCTTC. Residues: CASSPRQGAFYGYTF.

The chain's CDR3 is CASSTRSGGYNSPLHF. CDR3 in DNA: TGTGCCAGCAGCACCCGGTCGGGGGGTTATAATTCACCCCTCCACTTT. V and J are TRBV14 and TRBJ1-6; D might be TRBD1 (5 bases). This CDR3 has 16 amino acids. Germline V lookup: CDR1 SGHDN, CDR2 FVKESK. V lost 5 bases and J lost 4, with 15 bases in between.

The chain recombines TRBV7-2 with TRBJ1-2; possible D gene TRBD1, 6 bases. The CDR3 contains 16 residues. V was trimmed by 4 bases and J by 6 bases, leaving 21 bases between them. CDR1 and CDR2 (germline): SGHTA, FQGNSA. The CDR3 sequence: CASSSRQGGVVDGYTF. The CDR3 nucleotides read TGTGCCAGCAGCTCCCGGCAAGGGGGGGTTGTAGATGGCTACACCTTC. Filled out from reference TRBV7-2 and TRBJ1-2, the complete variable domain reads GAGVSQSPSNKVTEKGKDVELRCDPISGHTALYWYRQSLGQGLEFLIYFQGNSAPDKSGLPSDRFSAERTGGSVSTLTIQRTQQEDSAVYLCASSSRQGGVVDGYTFGSGTRLTVV.

This clone was observed once. The rearrangement uses TRBV24-1 and TRBJ2-3; 7 nucleotides agree with TRBD2. This CDR3 comprises 13 residues. Germline CDR1 and CDR2: KGHDR and SFDVKD. V trimming: 0 bases; J trimming: 11 bases; junction bases outside the gene matches: 4. The CDR3 coding sequence is TGTGCCACCAGTGATTTGCTGACTAGCCGGCAGTATTTT. Translation: CATSDLLTSRQYF.

This chain joins TRBV7-9 and TRBJ2-5, with no clear D. This CDR3 is 14 amino acids long. The V end lost 0 bases, the J end lost 2 bases, and 7 bases lay between the germline ends. CDR1 and CDR2 (germline): SEHNR, FQNEAQ (reference sequence). The CDR3 DNA reads TGTGCCAGCAGCTTAGCGGCCCCTCAAGAGACCCAGTACTTC. Translation gives CASSLAAPQETQYF.

CDR3 nucleotides: TGTGCCAGCAGCCAAGATGCGCGGCGGGGGGGCACAGATACGCAGTATTTT. This translates into CASSQDARRGGTDTQYF. This chain uses TRBV3-1 (or the pseudogene TRBV3-2) with TRBJ2-3, with TRBD2 matching over 8 bases. The CDR3 is made up of 17 amino acids. With 0 bases clipped from V and 1 base from J, the junction kept 6 bases outside the gene matches. Germline V lookup: CDR1 LGHDT, CDR2 YNNKEL (reference sequence).

The gene calls are TRBV6-1 and TRBJ1-2; 9 positions agree with TRBD1. With 2 bases clipped from V and 2 bases from J, the junction kept 6 bases outside the gene matches. CDR3 size: 16 residues. Looked up from germline, CDR1 is MNHNS and CDR2 is SASEGT. Written as DNA, the CDR3 is TGTGCCAGCAGTGAAACGTGGACAGGGGTGAACTATGGCTACACCTTC. Protein product: CASSETWTGVNYGYTF.

The chain uses TRBV7-9 and TRBJ1-2, with 8 bases identical to TRBD1. The CDR3 loop spans 15 amino acids. Germline CDR1 reads SEHNR; CDR2 reads FQNEAQ (reference sequence). The junction had 8 bases not matched to a gene; V was cut back by 7 bases and J by 1 base. CDR3 coding DNA: TGTGCCAGCACCGGGACAGGATACCTTAACTATGGCTACACCTTC. This encodes CASTGTGYLNYGYTF. The complete variable domain, with remaining parts taken from reference TRBV7-9 and TRBJ1-2, reads DTGVSQNPRHKITKRGQNVTFRCDPISEHNRLYWYRQTLGQGPEFLTYFQNEAQLEKSRLLSDRFSAERPKGSFSTLEIQRTEQGDSAMYLCASTGTGYLNYGYTFGSGTRLTVV.

J is TRBJ2-5 and V is TRBV30, with D perhaps matching TRBD1 (6 bases). The length of the CDR3 is 16 residues. V lost 4 bases, J lost 0 bases, and 18 bases lay in between. CDR1 and CDR2 (germline): GTSNPN, SVGIG (reference sequence). The CDR3 region has the DNA TGTGCCTGGACCTGTACACGGGACACCTACCAAGAGACCCAGTACTTC. Protein: CAWTCTRDTYQETQYF.

The chain uses TRBV7-2 and TRBJ2-7, with TRBD1 as a possible D gene (6 bases). This CDR3 is 13 amino acids long. Germline lookup yields CDR1 SGHTA and CDR2 FQGNSA. With 7 bases removed from V and 1 base from J, the gap between germline ends came to 11 bases. CDR3 sequence (DNA): TGTGCCAGCAAAGGTGGACAGTCCTACGAGCAGTACTTC. Protein: CASKGGQSYEQYF. Combining the CDR3 with reference TRBV7-2 and TRBJ2-7 gives the whole variable domain GAGVSQSPSNKVTEKGKDVELRCDPISGHTALYWYRQSLGQGLEFLIYFQGNSAPDKSGLPSDRFSAERTGGSVSTLTIQRTQQEDSAVYLCASKGGQSYEQYFGPGTRLTVT.

This sequence joins TRBV29-1 and TRBJ2-7; 7 bases align to TRBD1. This CDR3 contains 12 residues. The junction had 4 bases not matched to a gene; V was cut back by 4 bases and J by 4 bases. Per the germline V gene, CDR1 is SQVTM and CDR2 is ANQGSEA. CDR3 protein: CSVGDRIYEQYF. For the CDR3, the DNA is TGCAGCGTTGGGGACAGAATTTACGAGCAGTACTTC.

The chain couples TRBV7-2 to TRBJ1-5, with D perhaps TRBD1 (5 bases). Trimming pared 3 bases from V and 5 bases from J, leaving 14 bases between. Germline CDR1 and CDR2: SGHTA and FQGNSA. The CDR3 runs to 15 residues. As DNA, the CDR3 is TGTGCCAGCAGCTTTGGTCCTATCAGGGATCAGCCCCAGCATTTT. The encoded protein is CASSFGPIRDQPQHF.